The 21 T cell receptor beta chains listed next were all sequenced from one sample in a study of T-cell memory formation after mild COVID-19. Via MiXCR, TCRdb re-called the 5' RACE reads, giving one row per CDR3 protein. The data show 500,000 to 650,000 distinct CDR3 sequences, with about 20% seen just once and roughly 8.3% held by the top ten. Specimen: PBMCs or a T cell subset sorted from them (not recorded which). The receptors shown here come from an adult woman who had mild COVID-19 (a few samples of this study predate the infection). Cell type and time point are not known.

The chain's CDR3 is CASSQNMNTEAFF. In DNA, the CDR3 is TGTGCCAGCAGCCAAAACATGAACACTGAAGCTTTCTTT. V usage is TRBV16 and J usage is TRBJ1-1; D remains ambiguous. Germline CDR1 and CDR2: KGHSY and FQNENV. The CDR3 has 13 residues. Trimming shortened V by 2 bases and J by 0 bases, and 4 bases separated the two germline ends.

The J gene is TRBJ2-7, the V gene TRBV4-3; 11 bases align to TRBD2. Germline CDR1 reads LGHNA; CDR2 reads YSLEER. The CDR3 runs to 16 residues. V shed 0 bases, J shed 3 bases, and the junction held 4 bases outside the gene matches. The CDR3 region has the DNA TGCGCCAGCAGCCAAGAACTAGCGGGAGATAACTACGAGCAGTACTTC. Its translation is CASSQELAGDNYEQYF.

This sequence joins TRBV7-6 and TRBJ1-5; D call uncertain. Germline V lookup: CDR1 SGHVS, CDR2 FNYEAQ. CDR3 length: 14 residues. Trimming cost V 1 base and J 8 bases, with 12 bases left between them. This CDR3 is CASSLGPHNKPQHF. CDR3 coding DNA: TGTGCCAGCAGCTTAGGTCCCCATAATAAGCCCCAGCATTTT.

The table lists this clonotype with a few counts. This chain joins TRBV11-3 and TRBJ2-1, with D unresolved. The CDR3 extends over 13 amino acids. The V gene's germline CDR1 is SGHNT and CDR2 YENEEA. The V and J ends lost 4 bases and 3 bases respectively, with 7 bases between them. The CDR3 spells CASSSRLYNEQFF. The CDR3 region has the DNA TGTGCCAGCAGCTCCAGACTCTACAATGAGCAGTTCTTC.

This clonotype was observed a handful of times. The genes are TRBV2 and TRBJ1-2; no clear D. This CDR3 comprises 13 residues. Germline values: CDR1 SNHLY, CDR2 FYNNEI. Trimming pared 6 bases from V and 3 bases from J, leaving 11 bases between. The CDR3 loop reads CASSIDRDYGYTF. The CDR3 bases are TGTGCCAGCAGCATAGATAGGGACTATGGCTACACCTTC.

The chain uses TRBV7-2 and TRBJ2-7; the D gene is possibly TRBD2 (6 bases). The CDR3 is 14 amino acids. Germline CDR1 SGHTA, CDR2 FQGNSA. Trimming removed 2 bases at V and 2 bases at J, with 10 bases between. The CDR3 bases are TGTGCCAGCAGCTTATTGGGAGGAACCTACGAGCAGTACTTC. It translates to CASSLLGGTYEQYF.

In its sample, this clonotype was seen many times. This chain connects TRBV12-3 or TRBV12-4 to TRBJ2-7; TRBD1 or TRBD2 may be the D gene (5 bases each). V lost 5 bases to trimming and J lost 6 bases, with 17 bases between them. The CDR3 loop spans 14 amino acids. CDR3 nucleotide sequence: TGTGCCAGCAGTAGACCGGGGACGTACGCCGAGCAGTACTTC. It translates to CASSRPGTYAEQYF.

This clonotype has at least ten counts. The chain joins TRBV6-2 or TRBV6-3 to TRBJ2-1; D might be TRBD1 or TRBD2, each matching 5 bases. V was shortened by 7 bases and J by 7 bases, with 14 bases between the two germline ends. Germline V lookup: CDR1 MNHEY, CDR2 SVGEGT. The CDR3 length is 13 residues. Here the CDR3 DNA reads TGTGCCAGCAAGGGGCTAGCCAAGAATGAGCAGTTCTTC. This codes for CASKGLAKNEQFF.

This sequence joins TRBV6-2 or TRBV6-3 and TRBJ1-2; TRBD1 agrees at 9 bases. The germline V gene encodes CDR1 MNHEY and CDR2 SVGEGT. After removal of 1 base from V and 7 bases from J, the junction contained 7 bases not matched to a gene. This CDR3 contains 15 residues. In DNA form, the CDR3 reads TGTGCCAGCAGTTACTGGGACAGGGCCCGACGTGGCTACACCTTC. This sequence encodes CASSYWDRARRGYTF.

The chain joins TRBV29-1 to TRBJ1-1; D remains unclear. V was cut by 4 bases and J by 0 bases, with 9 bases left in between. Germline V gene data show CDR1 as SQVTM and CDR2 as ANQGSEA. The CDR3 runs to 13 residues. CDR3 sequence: CSVVHPLNTEAFF. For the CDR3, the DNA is TGCAGCGTTGTCCATCCCCTGAACACTGAAGCTTTCTTT.

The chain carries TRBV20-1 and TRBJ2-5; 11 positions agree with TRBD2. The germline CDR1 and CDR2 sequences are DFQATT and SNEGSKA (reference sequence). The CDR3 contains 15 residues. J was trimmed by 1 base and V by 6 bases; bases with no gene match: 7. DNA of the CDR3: TGCAGTGCCCAAAAGACTAGCGGGGCCCAAGAGACCCAGTACTTC. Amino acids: CSAQKTSGAQETQYF.

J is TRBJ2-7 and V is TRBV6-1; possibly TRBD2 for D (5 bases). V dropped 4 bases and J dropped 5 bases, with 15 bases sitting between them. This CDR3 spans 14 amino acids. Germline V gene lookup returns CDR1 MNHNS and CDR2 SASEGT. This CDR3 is CASSVRVLRDEQYF. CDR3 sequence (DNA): TGTGCCAGCAGTGTGAGGGTTTTAAGGGACGAGCAGTACTTC.

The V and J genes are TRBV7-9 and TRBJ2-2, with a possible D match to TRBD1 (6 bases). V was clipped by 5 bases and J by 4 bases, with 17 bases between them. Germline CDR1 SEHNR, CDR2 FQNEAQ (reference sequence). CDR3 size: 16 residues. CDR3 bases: TGTGCCAGCAGCCCCATCCAGGGGATAGGCACCGGGGAGCTGTTTTTT. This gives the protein CASSPIQGIGTGELFF.

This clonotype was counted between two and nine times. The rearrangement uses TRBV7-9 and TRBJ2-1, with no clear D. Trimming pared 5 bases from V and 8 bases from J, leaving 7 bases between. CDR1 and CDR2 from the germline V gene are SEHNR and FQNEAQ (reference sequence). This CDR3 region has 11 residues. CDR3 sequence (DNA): TGTGCCAGCAGCCGTCATGATGAGCAGTTCTTC. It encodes CASSRHDEQFF.

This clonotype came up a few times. The CDR3 DNA is TGTGCCAGCAGTGATCGTGGAGGGCGAGGTCAGCCCCAGCATTTT. Translation gives CASSDRGGRGQPQHF. The V gene is TRBV2, the J gene TRBJ1-5; no clear D gene. There are 15 residues in the CDR3. Trimming cost V 3 bases and J 6 bases, with 15 bases left between them. Germline V gene sequence: CDR1 SNHLY, CDR2 FYNNEI. Looking up the rest from reference TRBV2 and TRBJ1-5 gives the full variable domain: EPEVTQTPSHQVTQMGQEVILRCVPISNHLYFYWYRQILGQKVEFLVSFYNNEISEKSEIFDDQFSVERPDGSNFTLKIRSTKLEDSAMYFCASSDRGGRGQPQHFGDGTRLSIL.

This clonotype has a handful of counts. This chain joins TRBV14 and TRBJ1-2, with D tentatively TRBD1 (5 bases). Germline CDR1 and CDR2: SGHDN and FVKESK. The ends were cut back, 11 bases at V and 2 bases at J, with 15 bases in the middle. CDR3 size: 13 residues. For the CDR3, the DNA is TGTGCCCCAGGGACGGAGCTAAACTATGGCTACACCTTC. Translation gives CAPGTELNYGYTF.

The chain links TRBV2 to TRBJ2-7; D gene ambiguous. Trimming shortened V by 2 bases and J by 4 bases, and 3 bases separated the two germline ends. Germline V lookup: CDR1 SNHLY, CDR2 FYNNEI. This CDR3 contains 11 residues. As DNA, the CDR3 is TGTGCCAGCAGTGAATATTACGAGCAGTACTTC. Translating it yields CASSEYYEQYF.

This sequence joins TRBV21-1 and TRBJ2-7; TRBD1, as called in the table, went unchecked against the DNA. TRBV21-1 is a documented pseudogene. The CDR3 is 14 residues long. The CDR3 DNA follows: TGTGCCAAAGTCCTAGAGAGGGGGTTCTACGAGCAGTACTTC. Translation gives CAKVLERGFYEQYF.

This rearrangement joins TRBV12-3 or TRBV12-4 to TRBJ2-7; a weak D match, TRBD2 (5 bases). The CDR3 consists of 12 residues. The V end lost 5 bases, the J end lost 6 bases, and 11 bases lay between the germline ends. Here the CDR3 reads CASSPGNTEQYF. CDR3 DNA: TGTGCCAGCAGTCCCGGGAACACCGAGCAGTACTTC.

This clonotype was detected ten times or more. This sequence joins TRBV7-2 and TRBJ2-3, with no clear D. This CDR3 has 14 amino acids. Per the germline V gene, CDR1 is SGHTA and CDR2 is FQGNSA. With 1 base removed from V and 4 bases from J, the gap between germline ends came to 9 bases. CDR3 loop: CASSLGPSADTQYF. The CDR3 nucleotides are TGTGCCAGCAGCTTAGGACCGTCGGCAGATACGCAGTATTTT. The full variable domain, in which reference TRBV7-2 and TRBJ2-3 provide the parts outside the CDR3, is GAGVSQSPSNKVTEKGKDVELRCDPISGHTALYWYRQSLGQGLEFLIYFQGNSAPDKSGLPSDRFSAERTGGSVSTLTIQRTQQEDSAVYLCASSLGPSADTQYFGPGTRLTVL.

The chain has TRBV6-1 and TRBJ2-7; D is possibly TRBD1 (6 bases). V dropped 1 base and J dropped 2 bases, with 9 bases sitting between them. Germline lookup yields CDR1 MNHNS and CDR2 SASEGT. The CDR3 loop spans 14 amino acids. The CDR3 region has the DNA TGTGCCAGCAGTGAAGGAACAGGGACCTACGAGCAGTACTTC. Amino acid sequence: CASSEGTGTYEQYF.